These 11 T cell receptor beta chains share one sample of origin, sequenced in a study of regulatory T cells in long-lasting Graves disease. Arm-PCR of CDR3 regions and iRepertoire HTBI primers were used to build TCR beta libraries. One entry per CDR3 protein, called by TCRdb with MiXCR from the multiplex PCR reads. The data contain under 350,000 distinct CDR3 sequences, 22% of them singletons. This sample's time point: persistent/refractory GD, antithyroid drugs over 5 years with positive TRAb. PBMCs provided the RNA from which the TCR library was made. The sample was peripheral blood mononuclear cells (PBMCs), taken when the disease was refractory, from a patient treated with antithyroid drugs. The origin of the receptors is a female donor with Graves disease.

This clonotype was counted ten times or more. The V and J genes are TRBV2 and TRBJ1-6, with D unresolved. Trimming cost V 1 base and J 5 bases, with 9 bases left between them. The CDR3 runs 15 residues. Germline CDR1 and CDR2: SNHLY and FYNNEI. In nucleotides, the CDR3 is TGTGCCAGCAGTGAAGTCGGGCAGAATAATTCACCCCTCCACTTT. Its protein product is CASSEVGQNNSPLHF.

V and J are TRBV19 and TRBJ2-7; TRBD2 agrees at 10 bases. The germline V gene encodes CDR1 LNHDA and CDR2 SQIVND (reference sequence). The CDR3 loop spans 15 amino acids. Losses at the gene ends were 5 bases for V and 0 bases for J; bases not matched to a gene: 4. The CDR3 region has the DNA TGTGCCAGTAGTTCTGGGACTAGCGACTCCTACGAGCAGTACTTC. It translates to CASSSGTSDSYEQYF.

This clonotype turned up a few times. This chain connects TRBV20-1 to TRBJ1-1; 9 bases agree with TRBD1. Germline V gives CDR1 DFQATT, CDR2 SNEGSKA (reference sequence). The V gene end was trimmed by 1 base and the J gene end by 6 bases; junction bases not matched to a gene: 9. The CDR3 is made up of 15 amino acids. CDR3 in amino acids: CSARATTGGGAEAFF. The CDR3 DNA sequence: TGCAGTGCTAGAGCCACGACAGGGGGGGGTGCTGAAGCTTTCTTT.

In this sample, this clonotype turned up once. V usage is TRBV12-3 or TRBV12-4 and J usage is TRBJ1-2, with a possible D match to TRBD1 (5 bases). V was clipped by 4 bases and J by 3 bases, with 12 bases between them. There are 14 residues in the CDR3. The DNA for the CDR3 is TGTGCCAGCAGTTCCTCAGGGATATACTATGGCTACACCTTC. This encodes CASSSSGIYYGYTF.

The chain has TRBV2 and TRBJ2-1, with a tentative D call TRBD2 (6 bases). V lost 6 bases and J 5 bases, leaving 8 bases between the germline ends. This CDR3 contains 12 residues. The germline CDR1 and CDR2 sequences are SNHLY and FYNNEI. The CDR3 DNA reads as TGTGCCAGCAGCCGACTAGACAATGAGCAGTTCTTC. As protein: CASSRLDNEQFF.

This chain connects TRBV7-9 to TRBJ2-3; D is perhaps TRBD2 (5 bases). Trimming cost V 3 bases and J 1 base, with 11 bases left between them. The CDR3 runs to 15 residues. The germline V gene has CDR1 SEHNR and CDR2 FQNEAQ (reference sequence). CDR3 DNA: TGTGCCAGCAGCTTCGAAGGGAGTGGCACAGATACGCAGTATTTT. It is translated as CASSFEGSGTDTQYF.

Many counts were recorded for this clonotype. The chain combines TRBV28 with TRBJ1-5, with a tentative D call TRBD1 (5 bases). This CDR3 has 16 residues. Per the germline V gene, CDR1 is MDHEN and CDR2 is SYDVKM. V gave up 8 bases and J gave up 4 bases, with 21 bases separating them. The CDR3 bases are TGTGCCAGCCAGGAGACGCAGGGCATGGGTAATCAGCCCCAGCATTTT. It translates to CASQETQGMGNQPQHF.

The sample holds a few counts of this clonotype. The V call is TRBV20-1, the J call TRBJ2-7; D remains ambiguous. Between the trimmed V and J ends, which lost 2 bases and 2 bases, there was a span of 13 bases. The CDR3 covers 14 residues. Germline CDR1 DFQATT, CDR2 SNEGSKA (reference sequence). The CDR3 region is CSARLGSLAYEQYF. CDR3 DNA sequence: TGCAGTGCTAGATTGGGCTCACTTGCCTACGAGCAGTACTTC.

The V gene is TRBV19, the J gene TRBJ1-2, with 7 bases identical to TRBD1. The V segment lost 7 bases and the J segment 0 bases; nucleotides outside the gene matches: 8. The CDR3 spans 15 residues. Per germline, CDR1 LNHDA and CDR2 SQIVND (reference sequence). CDR3 sequence (DNA): TGTGCCAGTACCCCGACAGGGAAACCTAACTATGGCTACACCTTC. Residues: CASTPTGKPNYGYTF.

This clonotype occurred a few times. J is TRBJ2-5 and V is TRBV20-1, with D perhaps matching TRBD2 (6 bases). The CDR3 sequence is 11 residues long. Per germline, CDR1 DFQATT and CDR2 SNEGSKA (reference sequence). The CDR3 region has the DNA TGCCAAGCGGGCAGTCACGAGACCCAGTACTTC. Its protein is CQAGSHETQYF.

This chain connects TRBV29-1 to TRBJ2-4; D is uncertain. Germline values: CDR1 SQVTM, CDR2 ANQGSEA. With 4 bases removed from V and 4 bases from J, the gap between germline ends came to 8 bases. The CDR3 totals 12 residues. This CDR3 reads CSVVASKNIQYF. The CDR3 coding sequence is TGCAGCGTTGTGGCCAGTAAAAACATTCAGTACTTC.